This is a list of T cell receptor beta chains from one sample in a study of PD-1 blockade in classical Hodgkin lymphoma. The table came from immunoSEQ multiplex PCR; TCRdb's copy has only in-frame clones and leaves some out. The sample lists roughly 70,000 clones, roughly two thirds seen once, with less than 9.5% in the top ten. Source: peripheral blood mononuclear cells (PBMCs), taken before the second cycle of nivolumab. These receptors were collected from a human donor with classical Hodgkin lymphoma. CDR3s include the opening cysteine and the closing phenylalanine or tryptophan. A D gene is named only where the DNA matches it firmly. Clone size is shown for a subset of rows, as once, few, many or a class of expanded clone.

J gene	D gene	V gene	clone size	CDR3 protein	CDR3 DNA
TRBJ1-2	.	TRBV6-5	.	CASSKDTSNYGYTF	TGTGCCAGCAGTAAAGACACTTCTAACTATGGCTACACCTTC
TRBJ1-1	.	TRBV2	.	CASSELGMNTEAFF	TGTGCCAGCAGTGAACTCGGAATGAACACTGAAGCTTTCTTT
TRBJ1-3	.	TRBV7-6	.	CASSPGHPSGNTIYF	TGTGCCAGCAGCCCCGGACACCCCTCTGGAAACACCATATATTTT
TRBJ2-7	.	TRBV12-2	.	CASRLYGYEQYF	TGTGCAAGTCGCTTATATGGCTACGAGCAGTACTTC
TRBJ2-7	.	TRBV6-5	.	CASRIWATEEQYF	TGTGCCAGCAGAATATGGGCAACAGAAGAGCAGTACTTC
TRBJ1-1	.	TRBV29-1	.	CSVLEGEAFF	TGCAGCGTTCTCGAGGGCGAAGCTTTCTTT
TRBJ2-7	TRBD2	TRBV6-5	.	CASPSGRSYEQYF	TGTGCCAGCCCAAGCGGGAGGTCCTACGAGCAGTACTTC
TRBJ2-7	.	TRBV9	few	CASSVEGGNRDEQYF	TGTGCCAGCAGCGTAGAAGGGGGAAATAGGGACGAGCAGTACTTC
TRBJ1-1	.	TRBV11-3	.	CASSLEGGTNTEAFF	TGTGCCAGCAGCTTAGAGGGGGGGACGAACACTGAAGCTTTCTTT
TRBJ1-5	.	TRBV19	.	CASSPPHQPQHF	TGTGCCAGTAGTCCACCTCATCAGCCCCAGCATTTT
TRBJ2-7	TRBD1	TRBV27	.	CASSLQGEFYEQYF	TGTGCCAGCAGTTTACAGGGGGAGTTCTACGAGCAGTACTTC
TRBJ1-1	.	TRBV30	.	CAWSRNPNTEAFF	TGTGCCTGGAGTAGGAACCCGAACACTGAAGCTTTCTTT
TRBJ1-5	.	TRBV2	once	CASNWAGNQPQHF	TGTGCCAGCAATTGGGCCGGCAATCAGCCCCAGCATTTT
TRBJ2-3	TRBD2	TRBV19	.	CAASGGRYTDTQYF	TGTGCCGCCTCGGGGGGGAGATACACAGATACGCAGTATTTT
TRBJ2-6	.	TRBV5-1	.	CASSPQTSGANVLTF	TGCGCCAGCAGCCCACAGACATCCGGGGCCAACGTCCTGACTTTC
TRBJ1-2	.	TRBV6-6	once	CASSYPGGAGGYTF	TGTGCCAGCAGTTACCCGGGGGGGGCAGGAGGCTACACCTTC
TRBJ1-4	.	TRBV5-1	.	CASSDGATNEKLFF	TGCGCCAGCAGCGACGGTGCAACTAATGAAAAACTGTTTTTT
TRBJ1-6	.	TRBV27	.	CASPPGGGLINSPLHF	TGTGCCAGCCCCCCCGGAGGGGGGTTGATAAATTCACCCCTCCACTTT
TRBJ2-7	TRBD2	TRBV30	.	CAWSRLAGGPYEQYF	TGTGCCTGGAGTCGGCTAGCGGGAGGGCCCTACGAGCAGTACTTC
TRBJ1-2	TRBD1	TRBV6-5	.	CASRDRANGYTF	TGTGCCAGCAGGGACAGGGCAAATGGCTACACCTTC
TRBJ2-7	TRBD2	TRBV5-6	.	CASSPDSASGGAYEQYF	TGTGCCAGCAGCCCCGATTCGGCTAGCGGGGGGGCCTACGAGCAGTACTTC
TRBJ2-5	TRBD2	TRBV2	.	CASRAQVAGETQYF	TGTGCCAGCAGGGCCCAGGTAGCGGGAGAGACCCAGTACTTC
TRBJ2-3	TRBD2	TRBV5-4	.	CASSSGLAGETDTQYF	TGTGCCAGCAGCTCCGGACTAGCGGGAGAGACGGATACGCAGTATTTT
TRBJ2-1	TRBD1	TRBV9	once	CASSIGQGSYNEQFF	TGTGCCAGCAGCATTGGACAGGGTTCCTACAATGAGCAGTTCTTC
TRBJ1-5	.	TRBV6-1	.	CASSDQGGQPQHF	TGTGCCAGCAGTGATCAGGGCGGACAGCCCCAGCATTTT
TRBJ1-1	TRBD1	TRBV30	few	CAWSVEAGGMNTEAFF	TGTGCCTGGAGTGTCGAAGCAGGGGGTATGAACACTGAAGCTTTCTTT
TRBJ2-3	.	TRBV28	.	CASSSISGHHPSTDTQYF	TGTGCCAGCAGTTCAATTAGCGGACACCATCCTAGCACAGATACGCAGTATTTT
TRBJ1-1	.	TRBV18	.	CASSLGPMNTEAFF	TGTGCCAGCTCACTGGGGCCGATGAACACTGAAGCTTTCTTT
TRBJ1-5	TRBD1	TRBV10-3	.	CAISGSDRGYSLCQPQHF	TGTGCCATCAGTGGTTCGGACAGGGGCTATTCCTTATGTCAGCCCCAGCATTTT
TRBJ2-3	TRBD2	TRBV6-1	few	CASRRLAESTDTQYF	TGTGCCAGCAGGAGACTAGCAGAAAGCACAGATACGCAGTATTTT
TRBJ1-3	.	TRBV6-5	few	CASSYSNGLGNTIYF	TGTGCCAGCAGTTACTCGAACGGGTTAGGAAACACCATATATTTT
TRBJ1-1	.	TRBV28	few	CASSLSVNTEAFF	TGTGCCAGCAGTTTATCGGTGAACACTGAAGCTTTCTTT
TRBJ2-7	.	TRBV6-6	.	CASSPSSYEQYF	TGTGCCAGCAGTCCCAGCTCCTACGAGCAGTACTTC
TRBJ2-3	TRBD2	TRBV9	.	CASSAEAGGLRDTQYF	TGTGCCAGCAGCGCCGAAGCGGGGGGGCTCCGGGATACGCAGTATTTT
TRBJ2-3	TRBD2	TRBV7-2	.	CASSTLAVGADTQYF	TGTGCCAGCAGCACCCTAGCGGTAGGGGCAGATACGCAGTATTTT
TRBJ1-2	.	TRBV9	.	CASSVGGRWGYTF	TGTGCCAGCAGCGTAGGGGGACGATGGGGCTACACCTTC
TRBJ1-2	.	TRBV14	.	CASSQGGTQRGYGYTF	TGTGCCAGCAGCCAAGGGGGGACTCAGCGTGGCTATGGCTACACCTTC
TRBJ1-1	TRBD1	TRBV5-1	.	CASSWTGPNTEAFF	TGCGCCAGCAGCTGGACAGGGCCGAACACTGAAGCTTTCTTT
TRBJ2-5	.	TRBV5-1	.	CASSLMGGHWAQYF	TGCGCCAGCAGCTTAATGGGGGGACATTGGGCCCAGTACTTC
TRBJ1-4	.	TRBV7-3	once	CASSPHGGSEKLFF	TGTGCCAGCAGCCCGCACGGGGGAAGCGAAAAACTGTTTTTT
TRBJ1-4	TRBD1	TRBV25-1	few	CASSDQGASEKLFF	TGTGCCAGCAGTGACCAGGGGGCGTCTGAAAAACTGTTTTTT
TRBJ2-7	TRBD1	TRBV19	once	CASRPGQGAGEQYF	TGTGCCAGTAGGCCGGGACAGGGGGCTGGCGAGCAGTACTTC